Below, 28 T cell receptor beta chains from the same sample are listed, as sequenced in a study of blood T cells in healthy people across ages. Alongside a J-beta primer mix, a sample-barcoded 5' primer served in a second PCR lasting about 6 to 12 cycles. One entry per CDR3 protein, called by TCRdb with MiXCR from the 5' RACE reads. This sample has approximately 690,000 distinct CDR3 sequences; about 53% occur once, and the top ten carry around 37%. Material: blood. Every receptor here comes from a man in his sixties in good health.

For this clonotype: The germline gene is not matched at one end of the junction; a read error may be the cause. The chain has TRBV2 and TRBJ2-6; D perhaps matches TRBD1 (5 bases). Germline V gene data show CDR1 as SNHLY and CDR2 as FYNNEI. CDR3 size: 16 residues. As DNA, the CDR3 is TGTGCCGGCAGGAGCGACAGCTTCTCTGGGGCCAACGTCCTGACTTTC. As protein: CAGRSDSFSGANVLTF.

The gene calls are TRBV7-2 and TRBJ2-7; 8 bases agree with TRBD2. V was clipped by 5 bases and J by 5 bases; unmatched bases: 14. Germline V CDR1 and CDR2: SGHTA, FQGNSA. This CDR3 has 16 residues. CDR3 loop: CASSPRGGLSSHEQYF. CDR3 DNA: TGTGCCAGCAGCCCACGGGGGGGCCTTAGTTCCCACGAGCAGTACTTC.

The chain is built from TRBV18 and TRBJ2-5; TRBD2 agrees at 8 bases. Germline V CDR1 and CDR2: KGHSH, LQKENI. J gave up 4 bases and V 4 bases, and 5 bases lay outside the gene matches. The CDR3 totals 14 residues. The CDR3 DNA follows: TGTGCCAGCTCACAACGGGAGGGTGGAGAGACCCAGTACTTC. The encoded protein is CASSQREGGETQYF.

The chain is built from TRBV7-6 and TRBJ2-5; TRBD2 matches 8 bases. The DNA matches TRBJ2-7 better at its end, which makes the J call doubtful. The CDR3 is made up of 16 amino acids. CDR1 and CDR2 from the germline V gene are SGHVS and FNYEAQ. The CDR3 DNA is TGTGCCAGCAGCTTAGTCGGGCGGGGGGCCCCCTCCGAGCAGTACTTC. Protein: CASSLVGRGAPSEQYF.

The J gene is TRBJ2-4, the V gene TRBV12-3 or TRBV12-4; the D gene could be TRBD1 or TRBD2 (5 bases each). The CDR3 totals 15 residues. V shed 7 bases and J shed 4 bases, with 17 bases lying between them. The CDR3 DNA follows: TGTGCCAGCACTACCAATCGGGACCAAAAAAACATTCAGTACTTC. Amino acids: CASTTNRDQKNIQYF.

This clonotype has a handful of counts. V and J are TRBV9 and TRBJ2-5, with no clear D. Germline V gives CDR1 SGDLS, CDR2 YYNGEE. The CDR3 loop spans 17 amino acids. Trimming left V 0 bases short and J 0 bases short, with 15 bases between. DNA for the CDR3: TGTGCCAGCAGCGTAGGGGAACCCGGGCCAGACCAAGAGACCCAGTACTTC. It translates to CASSVGEPGPDQETQYF.

CDR3 nucleotide sequence: TGCGCCAGCAGCCAAACTGCGGGACAGGGCTTCTACGAGCAGTACTTC. Amino acid sequence: CASSQTAGQGFYEQYF. The V and J genes are TRBV5-1 and TRBJ2-7, with TRBD1 identical over 9 bases. The CDR3 has 16 amino acids. After removal of 4 bases from V and 3 bases from J, the junction contained 11 bases not matched to a gene. Germline V gives CDR1 SGHRS, CDR2 YFSETQ.

The J gene is TRBJ2-1, the V gene TRBV20-1; 9 bases are shared with TRBD2. The CDR3 sequence is 15 residues long. Germline values: CDR1 DFQATT, CDR2 SNEGSKA (reference sequence). Losses at the gene ends were 1 base for V and 5 bases for J; bases not matched to a gene: 6. The CDR3 nucleotides are TGCAGTGCTAGAGTGCCTAGCGGGGCCGACAATGAGCAGTTCTTC. Translation gives CSARVPSGADNEQFF.

The V gene is TRBV28, the J gene TRBJ1-1, with 10 bases matching TRBD1. Germline V gene data show CDR1 as MDHEN and CDR2 as SYDVKM. V was pared by 5 bases and J by 5 bases, with 8 bases of the junction left unmatched. The CDR3 consists of 15 residues. The DNA for the CDR3 is TGTGCCAGCAGTGGCGGGACAGGGGAAAATACTGAAGCTTTCTTT. It encodes CASSGGTGENTEAFF.

This sequence joins TRBV3-1 and TRBJ1-6, with 7 bases that match TRBD1. Trimming took 4 bases from V and 8 from J; bases not matched to a gene: 5. The germline CDR1 and CDR2 sequences are LGHDT and YNNKEL (reference sequence). This CDR3 has 14 residues. The CDR3, as DNA: TGTGCCAGCAGCCTCCGGGACAGAGATTCACCCCTCCACTTT. Encoded protein: CASSLRDRDSPLHF.

This CDR3 is CSARRQGGPSGANVLTF. CDR3 in DNA: TGCAGTGCTAGACGACAGGGAGGCCCTTCTGGGGCCAACGTCCTGACTTTC. J is TRBJ2-6 and V is TRBV20-1; perhaps TRBD1 as D (7 bases). In germline, CDR1 is DFQATT, CDR2 SNEGSKA (reference sequence). The CDR3 is made up of 17 amino acids. V lost 2 bases and J 1 base, leaving 15 bases between the germline ends.

The chain is built from TRBV7-9 and TRBJ1-1, with a tentative D call TRBD1 (5 bases). The CDR3 is made up of 15 amino acids. The V end lost 1 base, the J end lost 1 base, and 10 bases lay between the germline ends. Germline assignment: CDR1 SEHNR and CDR2 FQNEAQ (reference sequence). In nucleotides, the CDR3 is TGTGCCAGCAGCTTAGGAGGGGTAAGGAACACTGAAGCTTTCTTT. The encoded protein is CASSLGGVRNTEAFF.

The rearrangement joins TRBV2 to TRBJ2-7; 9 bases line up with TRBD1. J lost 7 bases, V lost 10 bases, and 11 bases had no gene match. The germline V gene encodes CDR1 SNHLY and CDR2 FYNNEI. There are 13 residues in the CDR3. For the CDR3, the DNA is TGTGCCACCGGACAGGGGACTCTACGAGAGCAGTACTTC. Protein sequence: CATGQGTLREQYF.

There are a few counts of this clonotype. V is TRBV6-1 and J is TRBJ1-2, with unresolved D. The CDR3 contains 12 residues. Germline lookup yields CDR1 MNHNS and CDR2 SASEGT. V was clipped by 0 bases and J by 8 bases, with 7 bases between them. The CDR3 spells CASSEAARGYTF. The DNA of the CDR3 is TGTGCCAGCAGTGAAGCAGCGAGGGGCTACACCTTC.

The chain links TRBV20-1 to TRBJ2-3, with D possibly being TRBD1 (5 bases). Germline CDR1 and CDR2: DFQATT and SNEGSKA (reference sequence). Trimming removed 3 bases from V and 0 bases from J, with 13 bases in between. CDR3 size: 15 residues. The CDR3 coding sequence is TGCAGTGCTAGGGGTTTGGGGCGGAGCACAGATACGCAGTATTTT. Its translation is CSARGLGRSTDTQYF.

The chain joins TRBV12-3 or TRBV12-4 to TRBJ2-1, with D possibly being TRBD1 (6 bases). CDR3 length equals 14 residues. V was clipped by 3 bases and J by 3 bases, with 9 bases between them. CDR3 in DNA: TGTGCCAGCAGTTTTGGCAGGGGCTACAATGAGCAGTTCTTC. Residues: CASSFGRGYNEQFF.

Notes on this clonotype: At one end, the junction sequence differs from germline, possibly due to a read error. The gene calls are TRBV2 and TRBJ1-4, with D unclear. CDR1 and CDR2 (germline): SNHLY, FYNNEI. The CDR3 contains 16 residues. The CDR3 coding sequence is TGTGCCAGCAGTGACCCAGTCGATGCAACTAATGAAAAACCGTTTTTT. It codes for CASSDPVDATNEKPFF.

The chain recombines TRBV4-1 with TRBJ1-2; 7 bases line up with TRBD1. CDR1 and CDR2 from the germline V gene are MGHRA and YSYEKL. Trimming took 1 base from V and 7 from J; bases not matched to a gene: 6. The CDR3 extends over 14 amino acids. DNA of the CDR3: TGCGCCAGCAGCCAAGTAGGGACAGATCCTGGCTACACCTTC. Translation gives CASSQVGTDPGYTF.

The chain uses TRBV12-3 or TRBV12-4 and TRBJ1-6; possibly TRBD1 for D (5 bases). The CDR3 is made up of 11 amino acids. Between the trimmed V and J ends, which lost 5 bases and 13 bases, there was a span of 9 bases. CDR3 residues: CASSGRGPLHF. The CDR3 DNA is TGTGCCAGCAGTGGACGGGGCCCCCTCCACTTT.

In its sample, this clonotype was seen many times. The chain has TRBV20-1 and TRBJ2-7, with 9 positions matching TRBD1. Germline CDR1 is DFQATT and CDR2 is SNEGSKA (reference sequence). The length of the CDR3 is 13 residues. J gave up 2 bases and V 5 bases, and 4 bases lay outside the gene matches. The DNA for the CDR3 is TGCAGTGCTCAGGGACAGGGCACCTACGAGCAGTACTTC. Its protein product is CSAQGQGTYEQYF.

This clonotype has just one count. This chain connects TRBV12-3 or TRBV12-4 to TRBJ2-5; 13 bases match TRBD2. The V segment lost 5 bases and the J segment 6 bases; nucleotides outside the gene matches: 3. The CDR3 consists of 14 residues. CDR3 nucleotide sequence: TGTGCCAGCAGTGGGACTAGCGGGGTAAAGACCCAGTACTTC. Translated, it gives CASSGTSGVKTQYF.

The V gene is TRBV7-9, the J gene TRBJ1-1; perhaps TRBD1 as D (5 bases). The germline CDR1 and CDR2 sequences are SEHNR and FQNEAQ (reference sequence). V lost 9 bases to trimming and J lost 1 base, with 9 bases between them. The CDR3 spans 12 residues. The CDR3 is CASRQTNTEAFF. CDR3 coding DNA: TGTGCCAGTAGACAGACGAACACTGAAGCTTTCTTT.

V usage is TRBV5-1 and J usage is TRBJ2-1; tentatively, D is TRBD1 (5 bases). V was trimmed by 0 bases and J by 1 base, leaving 8 bases between them. Germline CDR1 is SGHRS and CDR2 is YFSETQ. CDR3 length equals 15 residues. The CDR3 protein is CASSLVPGSYNEQFF. The CDR3 region has the DNA TGCGCCAGCAGCTTGGTACCAGGGTCCTACAATGAGCAGTTCTTC.

The rearrangement uses TRBV2 and TRBJ2-3; either TRBD1 or TRBD2 may supply D (6 bases each). Germline V gene data show CDR1 as SNHLY and CDR2 as FYNNEI. This CDR3 comprises 17 residues. With 9 bases removed from V and 0 bases from J, the gap between germline ends came to 22 bases. The CDR3 reads CARGTLRGGVSTDTQYF. The CDR3 DNA reads as TGTGCCAGGGGGACTCTCAGGGGAGGAGTTAGCACAGATACGCAGTATTTT.

V usage is TRBV5-1 and J usage is TRBJ2-3; 10 bases map to TRBD2. V was clipped by 4 bases and J by 1 base; unmatched bases: 3. From germline, CDR1 is SGHRS and CDR2 YFSETQ. This CDR3 region has 15 residues. This CDR3 is CASSTLAGRTDTQYF. The CDR3 DNA sequence: TGCGCCAGCAGCACACTAGCGGGGCGCACAGATACGCAGTATTTT.

The genes are TRBV6-5 and TRBJ2-1, with D perhaps TRBD1 (6 bases). Trimming left V 7 bases short and J 2 bases short, with 15 bases between. The CDR3 loop spans 15 amino acids. CDR1 and CDR2 (germline): MNHEY, SVGAGI. The CDR3 sequence is CASTRSEGAYNEQFF. Here the CDR3 DNA reads TGTGCCAGCACCAGATCCGAGGGGGCCTACAATGAGCAGTTCTTC.

V is TRBV12-3 or TRBV12-4 and J is TRBJ1-1, with 9 bases fitting TRBD1. The V and J ends lost 6 bases and 3 bases, in that order; junction bases with no gene match: 5. This CDR3 comprises 14 residues. The CDR3 nucleotides are TGTGCCAGCAGGAGGACAGGGGAGGACACTGAAGCTTTCTTT. This gives the protein CASRRTGEDTEAFF.

This clonotype was detected once. This sequence joins TRBV2 and TRBJ2-7, with a weak D call TRBD1 (6 bases). The germline CDR1 and CDR2 sequences are SNHLY and FYNNEI. Trimming shortened V by 11 bases and J by 0 bases, and 11 bases separated the two germline ends. The CDR3 is 12 residues long. CDR3: CAGTQGSYEQYF. The CDR3 nucleotides are TGTGCCGGAACACAGGGCTCCTACGAGCAGTACTTC.